This T cell receptor beta chain was identified in a study of cytotoxic CD8 clonotypes in ibrutinib-treated CLL (dated by TCRdb to 2020 to 2022). At the level of the whole study: In this cohort, 15 patients were treatment-naive and under 13 were relapsed/refractory, while around 18 had unmutated IGHV. Samples at response were collected after a median of about 12 months of treatment, with a range of about 6 to 40 months. An average of around 260,000 productive templates and 94,082 productive rearrangements was obtained per sample. Cryopreserved peripheral blood mononuclear cells were obtained before treatment, at response, and at either sustained remission or disease progression. Partial responses were observed in about 25 patients and complete responses in 2; after a median follow-up of around 68 months, remission was maintained in roughly 14 patients and progression was observed in around twelve. Longitudinal samples were available for about 30% of the roughly 86 trial participants. Every sample from remission and from progressive disease was obtained while the patients were still on ibrutinib. The study at large found these results: Public clonotypes were found to be uncommon and were observed to contract or remain stable during treatment; the increase in clonality was shown to reflect expansion of private clonotypes at ibrutinib response. Clonality increased at ibrutinib response, stayed stable in sustained remission, and fell back toward baseline at progression. Sustained-remission and progressing patients did not have matched sampling times, and lymph node repertoires were not examined. Baseline clonality exceeded that of age-matched healthy donors and correlated strongly with circulating CD8+ T-cell counts.

The intended sense of this specimen's time point label: 12 months on ibrutinib. For TCR beta library preparation, roughly 2.2 micrograms of genomic DNA were isolated from cryopreserved PBMCs. Longitudinal blood samples from CLL patients receiving ibrutinib monotherapy were subjected to high-throughput TCR beta sequencing. The patients took part in an open-label, single-center phase 2 trial of ibrutinib monotherapy. A word on this clone: The target of this receptor is not known. Per-base quality was not reported, and no clone a single base away is much larger than it.

On a MiSeq, deep resolution sequencing aimed for a depth between 1 in 1 million and 1 in 200,000 T cells, with each clonotype covered 10x on average. TCR beta libraries were generated with the immunoSEQ hsTCRB Kit. Concerning the study's data processing: ImmunoSEQ Data Assistant and ImmunoSEQ Analyzer were used for data analysis, and V, D and J genes were assigned according to IMGT definitions. Clonality, which ranges from 0 to 1, was calculated by subtracting the normalized Shannon entropy of productive rearrangement frequencies from one. Public clonotype analysis was restricted to overrepresented clonotypes comprising at least 0.05% of each patient's repertoire. Some 13 age-matched healthy donor repertoires from immuneACCESS served as clonality controls. In its TCRdb copy, this immuneACCESS table keeps in-frame sequences only and misses some clones. Where compared with another copy, unresolved V genes explain less than half of these, and the others have no known cause. V and J calls plus clone size are reproduced from that table; the DNA served to infer D and trimming. The sample table lists fewer than 75,000 clones, more than 70% of them with a count of one. About two fifths of the sample is in the top ten clones.

The CDR3 covers 14 residues, taking in both the cysteine and the phenylalanine. Of the read, only the CDR3 DNA is kept; its 42 bases are in frame from base 1. Sequences MNHEY (CDR1) and SMNVEV (CDR2) are obtained from the germline V gene (reference sequence). V is cut back by 6 bases and J by 6 bases, with 5 bases in the junction unmatched. The rearrangement combines TRBV27 with TRBJ2-2; TRBD1 fits 9 bases in the junction. The source is a human donor with chronic lymphocytic leukemia. This material consisted of PBMCs, taken after 12 months of ibrutinib treatment. The CDR3 region reads CASSLDRGPGELFF. The sequence in DNA is TGTGCCAGCAGCCTGGACAGGGGACCCGGGGAGCTGTTTTTT.